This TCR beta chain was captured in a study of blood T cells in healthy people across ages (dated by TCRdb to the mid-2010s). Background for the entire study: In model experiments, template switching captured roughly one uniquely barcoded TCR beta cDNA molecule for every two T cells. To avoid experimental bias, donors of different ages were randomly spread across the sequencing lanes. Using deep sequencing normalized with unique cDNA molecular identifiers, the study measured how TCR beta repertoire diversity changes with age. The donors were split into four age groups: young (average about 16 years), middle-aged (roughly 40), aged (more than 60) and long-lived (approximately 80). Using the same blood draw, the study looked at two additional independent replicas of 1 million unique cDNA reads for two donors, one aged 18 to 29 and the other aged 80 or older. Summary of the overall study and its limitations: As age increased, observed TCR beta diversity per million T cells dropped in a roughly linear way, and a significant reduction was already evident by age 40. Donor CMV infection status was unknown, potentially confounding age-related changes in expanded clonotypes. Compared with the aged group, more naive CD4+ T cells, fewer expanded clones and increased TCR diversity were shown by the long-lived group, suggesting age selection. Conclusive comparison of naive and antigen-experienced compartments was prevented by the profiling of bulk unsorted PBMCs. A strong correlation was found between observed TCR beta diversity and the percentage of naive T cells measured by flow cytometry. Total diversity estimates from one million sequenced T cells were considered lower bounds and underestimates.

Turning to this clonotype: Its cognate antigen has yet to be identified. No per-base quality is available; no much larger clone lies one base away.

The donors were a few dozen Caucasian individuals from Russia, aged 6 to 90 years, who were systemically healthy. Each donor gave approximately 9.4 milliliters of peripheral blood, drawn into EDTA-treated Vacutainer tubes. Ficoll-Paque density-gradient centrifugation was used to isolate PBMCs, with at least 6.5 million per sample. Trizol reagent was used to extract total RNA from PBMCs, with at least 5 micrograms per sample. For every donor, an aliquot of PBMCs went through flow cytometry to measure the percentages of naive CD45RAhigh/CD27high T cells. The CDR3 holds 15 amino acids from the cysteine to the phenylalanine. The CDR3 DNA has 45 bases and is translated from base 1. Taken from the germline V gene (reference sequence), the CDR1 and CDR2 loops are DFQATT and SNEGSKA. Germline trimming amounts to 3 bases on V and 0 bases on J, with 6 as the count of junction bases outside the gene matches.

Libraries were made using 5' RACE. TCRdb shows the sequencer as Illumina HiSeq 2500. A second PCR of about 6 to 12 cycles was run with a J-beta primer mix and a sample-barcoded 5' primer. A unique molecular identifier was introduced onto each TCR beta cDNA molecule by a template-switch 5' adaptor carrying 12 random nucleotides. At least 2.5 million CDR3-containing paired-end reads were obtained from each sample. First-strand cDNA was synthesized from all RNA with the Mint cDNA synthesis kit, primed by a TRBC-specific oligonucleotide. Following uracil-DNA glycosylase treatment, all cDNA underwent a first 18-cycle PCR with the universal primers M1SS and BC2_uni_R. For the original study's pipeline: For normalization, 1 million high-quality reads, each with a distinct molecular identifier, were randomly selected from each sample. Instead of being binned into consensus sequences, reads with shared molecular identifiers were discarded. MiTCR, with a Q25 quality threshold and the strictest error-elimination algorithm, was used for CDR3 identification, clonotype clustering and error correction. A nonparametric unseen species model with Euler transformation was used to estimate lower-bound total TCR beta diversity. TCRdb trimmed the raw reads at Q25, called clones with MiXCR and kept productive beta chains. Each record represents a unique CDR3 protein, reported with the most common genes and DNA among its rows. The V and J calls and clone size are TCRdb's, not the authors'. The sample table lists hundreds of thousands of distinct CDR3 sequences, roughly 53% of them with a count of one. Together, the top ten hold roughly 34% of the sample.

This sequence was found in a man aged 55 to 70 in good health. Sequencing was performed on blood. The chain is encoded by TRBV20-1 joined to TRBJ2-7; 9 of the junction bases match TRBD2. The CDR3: CSASTSRGGSYEQYF. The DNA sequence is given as TGCAGTGCTAGCACATCGCGGGGGGGCTCCTACGAGCAGTACTTC.